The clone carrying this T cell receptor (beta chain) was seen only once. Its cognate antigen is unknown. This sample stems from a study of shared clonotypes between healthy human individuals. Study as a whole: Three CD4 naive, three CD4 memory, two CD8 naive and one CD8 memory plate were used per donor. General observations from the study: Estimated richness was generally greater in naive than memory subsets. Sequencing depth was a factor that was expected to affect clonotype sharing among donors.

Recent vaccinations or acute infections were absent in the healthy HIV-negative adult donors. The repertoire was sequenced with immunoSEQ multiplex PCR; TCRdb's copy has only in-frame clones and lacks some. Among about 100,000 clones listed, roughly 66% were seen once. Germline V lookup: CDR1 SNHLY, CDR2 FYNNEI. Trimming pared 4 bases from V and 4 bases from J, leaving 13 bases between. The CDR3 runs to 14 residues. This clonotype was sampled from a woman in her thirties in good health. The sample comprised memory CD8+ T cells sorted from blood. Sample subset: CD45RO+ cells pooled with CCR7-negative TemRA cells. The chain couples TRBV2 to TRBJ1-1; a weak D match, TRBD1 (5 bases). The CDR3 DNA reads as TGTGCCAGCAGTGCTTGGGGGGTGGGCACTGAAGCTTTCTTT. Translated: CASSAWGVGTEAFF.